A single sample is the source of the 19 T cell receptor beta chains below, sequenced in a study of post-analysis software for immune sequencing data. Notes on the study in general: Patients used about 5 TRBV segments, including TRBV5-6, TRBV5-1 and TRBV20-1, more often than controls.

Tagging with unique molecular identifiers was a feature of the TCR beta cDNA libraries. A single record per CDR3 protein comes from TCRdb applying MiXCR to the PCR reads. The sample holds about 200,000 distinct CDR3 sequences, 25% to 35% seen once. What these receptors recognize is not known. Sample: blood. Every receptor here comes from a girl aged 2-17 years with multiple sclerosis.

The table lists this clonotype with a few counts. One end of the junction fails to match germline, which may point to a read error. In nucleotides, the CDR3 is TGTGTCAGCAGCTTAAGTCATTGGGGCGATGGCTACACCTTC. Protein sequence: CVSSLSHWGDGYTF. The chain joins TRBV7-2 to TRBJ1-2; tentatively, D is TRBD1 (5 bases). CDR1 SGHTA and CDR2 FQGNSA come from the germline V gene. This CDR3 has 14 residues.

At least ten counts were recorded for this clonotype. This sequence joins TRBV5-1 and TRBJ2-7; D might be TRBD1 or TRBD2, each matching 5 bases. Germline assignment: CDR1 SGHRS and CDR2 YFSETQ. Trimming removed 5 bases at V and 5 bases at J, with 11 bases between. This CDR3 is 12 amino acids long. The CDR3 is CASRPGPHEQYF. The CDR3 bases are TGCGCCAGCAGGCCGGGACCCCACGAGCAGTACTTC.

This CDR3 reads CASSPFRGLNTEAFF. The CDR3 nucleotides are TGTGCCAGCAGCCCATTCAGGGGTCTGAACACTGAAGCTTTCTTT. The V call is TRBV14, the J call TRBJ1-1; D possibly corresponds to TRBD1 (6 bases). Trimming took 4 bases from V and 0 from J, leaving 12 bases between them. The CDR3 is 15 amino acids. CDR1 is SGHDN and CDR2 is FVKESK in the germline V gene.

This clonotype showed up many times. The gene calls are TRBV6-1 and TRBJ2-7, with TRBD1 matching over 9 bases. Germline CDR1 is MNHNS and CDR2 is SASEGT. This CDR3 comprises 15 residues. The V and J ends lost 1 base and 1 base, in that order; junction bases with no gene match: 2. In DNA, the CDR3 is TGTGCCAGCAGTGAAGAGACAGGGGGATCCTACGAGCAGTACTTC. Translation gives CASSEETGGSYEQYF.

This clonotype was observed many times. The CDR3 coding sequence is TGTGCCAGCAGCCCATCCCGACAGGGCCCGGAGACCCAGTACTTC. This codes for CASSPSRQGPETQYF. The V and J genes are TRBV7-2 and TRBJ2-5, with 7 bases that match TRBD1. CDR3 size: 15 residues. The V segment lost 5 bases and the J segment 5 bases; nucleotides outside the gene matches: 11. Per germline, CDR1 SGHTA and CDR2 FQGNSA. Full variable domain (rest looked up from reference TRBV7-2 and TRBJ2-5): GAGVSQSPSNKVTEKGKDVELRCDPISGHTALYWYRQSLGQGLEFLIYFQGNSAPDKSGLPSDRFSAERTGGSVSTLTIQRTQQEDSAVYLCASSPSRQGPETQYFGPGTRLLVL.

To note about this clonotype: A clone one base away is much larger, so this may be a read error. The CDR3 DNA follows: TGCAGCGTCCACCGGGGCAGGGGGTCTCTAGAGACCCAGTACTTC. Translation: CSVHRGRGSLETQYF. The rearrangement links TRBV29-1 to TRBJ2-7, with TRBD1 identical over 7 bases. With the DNA end fitting TRBJ2-5 better, the J assignment may be wrong. Germline CDR1 is SQVTM and CDR2 is ANQGSEA. The CDR3 is 15 residues long.

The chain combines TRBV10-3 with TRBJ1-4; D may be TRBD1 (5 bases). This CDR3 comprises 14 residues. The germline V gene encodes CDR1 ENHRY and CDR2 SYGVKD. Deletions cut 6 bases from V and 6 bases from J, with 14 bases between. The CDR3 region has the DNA TGTGCCATCAGGGATGGTCAGGGAGATGAAAAACTGTTTTTT. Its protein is CAIRDGQGDEKLFF.

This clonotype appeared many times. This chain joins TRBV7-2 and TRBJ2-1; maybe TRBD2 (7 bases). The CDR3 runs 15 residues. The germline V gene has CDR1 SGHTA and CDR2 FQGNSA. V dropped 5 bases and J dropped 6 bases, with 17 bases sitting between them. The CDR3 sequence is CASSLGGASLNEQFF. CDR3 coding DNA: TGTGCCAGCAGCCTGGGGGGGGCTAGCCTCAATGAGCAGTTCTTC.

The CDR3 loop is CASRPPIRGTDTQYF. The CDR3 bases are TGTGCCAGCAGACCTCCGATCCGGGGCACAGATACGCAGTATTTT. The chain uses TRBV12-3 or TRBV12-4 and TRBJ2-3; D remains ambiguous. V was pared by 6 bases and J by 1 base, with 14 bases between. The CDR3 is 15 amino acids.

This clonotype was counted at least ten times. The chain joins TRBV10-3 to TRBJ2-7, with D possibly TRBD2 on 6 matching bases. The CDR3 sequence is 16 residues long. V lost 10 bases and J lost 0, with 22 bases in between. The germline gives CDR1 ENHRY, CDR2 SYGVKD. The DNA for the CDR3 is TGTGCCACGAGAACCGGGCCGGGGCGGGACTCCTACGAGCAGTACTTC. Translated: CATRTGPGRDSYEQYF.

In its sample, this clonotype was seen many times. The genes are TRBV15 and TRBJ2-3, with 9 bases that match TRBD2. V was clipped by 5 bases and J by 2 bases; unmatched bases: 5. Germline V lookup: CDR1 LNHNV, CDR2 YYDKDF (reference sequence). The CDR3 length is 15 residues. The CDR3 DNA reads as TGTGCCACCAGCGCTCGACTAGCGGACACAGATACGCAGTATTTT. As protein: CATSARLADTDTQYF.

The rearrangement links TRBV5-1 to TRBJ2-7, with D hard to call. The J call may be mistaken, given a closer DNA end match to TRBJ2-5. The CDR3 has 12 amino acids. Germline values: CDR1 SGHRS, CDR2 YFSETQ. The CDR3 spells CASSLGSETQYF. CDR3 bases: TGCGCCAGCAGCTTGGGCAGCGAGACCCAGTACTTC.

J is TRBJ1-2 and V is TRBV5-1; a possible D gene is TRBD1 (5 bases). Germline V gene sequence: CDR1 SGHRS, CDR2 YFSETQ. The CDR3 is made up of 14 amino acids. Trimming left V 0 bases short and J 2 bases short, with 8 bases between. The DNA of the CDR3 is TGCGCCAGCAGCTTGGGGGGCAGGAACTATGGCTACACCTTC. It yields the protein CASSLGGRNYGYTF.

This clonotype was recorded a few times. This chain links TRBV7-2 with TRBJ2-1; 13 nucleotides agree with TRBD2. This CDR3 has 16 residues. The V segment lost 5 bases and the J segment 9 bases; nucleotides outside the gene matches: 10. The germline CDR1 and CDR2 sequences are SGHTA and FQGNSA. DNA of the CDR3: TGTGCCAGCAGCCCCCGACTAGCGGGAGGTGGTACTGAGCAGTTCTTC. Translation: CASSPRLAGGGTEQFF.

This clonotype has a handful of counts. The chain's CDR3 is CASSAGSGRARTQYF. DNA of the CDR3: TGTGCCAGCAGCGCAGGTAGCGGGAGGGCCCGTACGCAGTATTTT. This chain links TRBV7-2 with TRBJ2-3, with 11 nucleotides matching TRBD2. Per germline, CDR1 SGHTA and CDR2 FQGNSA. The CDR3 length is 15 residues. After removal of 5 bases from V and 8 bases from J, the junction contained 9 bases not matched to a gene. The full variable domain, with the rest looked up from reference TRBV7-2 and TRBJ2-3, is GAGVSQSPSNKVTEKGKDVELRCDPISGHTALYWYRQSLGQGLEFLIYFQGNSAPDKSGLPSDRFSAERTGGSVSTLTIQRTQQEDSAVYLCASSAGSGRARTQYFGPGTRLTVL.

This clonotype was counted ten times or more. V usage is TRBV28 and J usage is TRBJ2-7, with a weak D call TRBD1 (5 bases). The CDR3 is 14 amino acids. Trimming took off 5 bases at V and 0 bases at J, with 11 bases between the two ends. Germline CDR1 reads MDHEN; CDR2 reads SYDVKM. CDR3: CASSGAGRSYEQYF. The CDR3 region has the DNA TGTGCCAGCAGTGGGGCAGGACGCTCCTACGAGCAGTACTTC.

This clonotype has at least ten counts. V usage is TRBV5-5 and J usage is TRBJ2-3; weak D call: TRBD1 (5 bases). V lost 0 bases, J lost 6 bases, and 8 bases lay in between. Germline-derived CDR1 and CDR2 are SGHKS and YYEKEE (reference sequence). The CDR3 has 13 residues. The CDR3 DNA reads TGTGCCAGCAGCTTGGCGGACACGGATACGCAGTATTTT. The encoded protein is CASSLADTDTQYF.

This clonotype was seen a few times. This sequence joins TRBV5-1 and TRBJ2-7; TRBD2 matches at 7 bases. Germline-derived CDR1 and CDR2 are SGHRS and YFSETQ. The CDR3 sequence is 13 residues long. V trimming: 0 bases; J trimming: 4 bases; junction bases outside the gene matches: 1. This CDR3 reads CASSLVAGYEQYF. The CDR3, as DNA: TGCGCCAGCAGCTTGGTAGCGGGTTACGAGCAGTACTTC.

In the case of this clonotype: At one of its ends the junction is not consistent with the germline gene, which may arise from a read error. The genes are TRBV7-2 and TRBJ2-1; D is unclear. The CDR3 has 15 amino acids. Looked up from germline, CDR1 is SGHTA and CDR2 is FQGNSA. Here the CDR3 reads CAGSLDGGSYNEQFF. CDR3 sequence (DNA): TGTGCCGGCAGCTTAGACGGCGGCTCCTACAATGAGCAGTTCTTC.